A selection of T cell receptor beta chains follows, all from one sample in a study of blood T cell repertoires in COVID-19. Assay: immunoSEQ multiplex PCR; the TCRdb copy retains only in-frame clones and omits some. The sample yields 130,000 to 150,000 clones, 80% to 90% seen once. The sequencing input was peripheral blood. These TCRs come from a human donor in a cohort sampled during active COVID-19. The CDR3 runs from the conserved cysteine through the conserved F or W.

CDR3: CASSQDGEANYGYTF; V: TRBV4-1; J: TRBJ1-2
CDR3: CASSSSGTGNTIYF; V: TRBV5-1; J: TRBJ1-3
CDR3: CASSYSRDRGVTQYF; V: TRBV6-5; J: TRBJ2-5
CDR3: CASSPGTGGLVQYF; V: TRBV28; J: TRBJ2-7
CDR3: CASSPYGETQYF; V: TRBV18; J: TRBJ2-5
CDR3: CASSVGPLRENEQFF; V: TRBV9; J: TRBJ2-1
CDR3: CASSIESGERGSNQPQHF; V: TRBV19; J: TRBJ1-5
CDR3: CASSQEGGHNTDTQYF; V: TRBV4-3; J: TRBJ2-3
CDR3: CASKAGPPAYEQYF; V: TRBV2; J: TRBJ2-7
CDR3: CASSLAGQGAYEQYF; V: TRBV5-1; J: TRBJ2-7
CDR3: CASSLFSPRREETQYF; V: TRBV27; J: TRBJ2-5
CDR3: CASSLLEETTYEQYF; V: TRBV28; J: TRBJ2-7
CDR3: CASSRPGTGAVTEAFF; V: TRBV6-2/TRBV6-3; J: TRBJ1-1
CDR3: CASSQDGLAGKEQYF; V: TRBV3-1/TRBV3-2; J: TRBJ2-7
CDR3: CASSLPSGTGVETQYF; V: TRBV7-2; J: TRBJ2-5
CDR3: CASSRRGQGANNEQFF; V: TRBV6-2/TRBV6-3; J: TRBJ2-1
CDR3: CASREPAANEKLFF; V: TRBV2; J: TRBJ1-4
CDR3: CASSLVQGSYNEQFF; V: TRBV5-5; J: TRBJ2-1
CDR3: CASSFPTPGGQETQYF; V: TRBV11-2; J: TRBJ2-5
CDR3: CASSSGQNYEQYF; V: TRBV5-4; J: TRBJ2-7
CDR3: CASSLGQGRSPLHF; V: TRBV6-1; J: TRBJ1-6
CDR3: CASSPDSGDQPQHF; V: TRBV5-1; J: TRBJ1-5
CDR3: CAWSDGTGGTNEKLFF; V: TRBV30; J: TRBJ1-4
CDR3: CASLQGEDTEAFF; V: TRBV4-3; J: TRBJ1-1
CDR3: CATSRPGPGKLFF; V: TRBV15; J: TRBJ1-4
CDR3: CASSRDRSGNYGYTF; V: TRBV18; J: TRBJ1-2
CDR3: CASSYSGTPRTGELFF; V: TRBV6-5; J: TRBJ2-2
CDR3: CASGRAGSEQYF; V: TRBV27; J: TRBJ2-7
CDR3: CASSPGGHRIFYEQYF; V: TRBV5-6; J: TRBJ2-7
CDR3: CASRLGAGEYEQYF; V: TRBV28; J: TRBJ2-7
CDR3: CASSQGQGEIQPQHF; V: TRBV4-1; J: TRBJ1-5
CDR3: CASSLATGGLETQYF; V: TRBV5-1; J: TRBJ2-5